This T cell receptor beta chain came from a study of T cell repertoires in ileal Crohn's disease. Study conclusions and caveats: High-frequency clones were more common in sorted CD8 than CD4 cells.

TCRB immunosequencing input was roughly 500 nanograms of biopsy DNA per sample. Assay used: immunoSEQ multiplex PCR; TCRdb lists only in-frame clones, some missing. The sample includes around 33,000 clones, roughly 77% of them seen just once. For this clone: As yet, its antigen is unknown.

Adults with ileal or ileocolonic Crohn's disease and an indication for resection were eligible. The CDR3 is 14 amino acids. V dropped 5 bases and J dropped 1 base, with 11 bases sitting between them. The germline CDR1 and CDR2 sequences are SGHRS and YFSETQ. This clonotype was sampled from an adult with Crohn's disease. This chain links TRBV5-1 with TRBJ2-3; weak D call: TRBD2 (6 bases). The specimen sequenced was ileal tissue. The CDR3 region is CASSPASGTDTQYF. The CDR3, as DNA: TGCGCCAGCAGTCCTGCTAGCGGCACAGATACGCAGTATTTT.